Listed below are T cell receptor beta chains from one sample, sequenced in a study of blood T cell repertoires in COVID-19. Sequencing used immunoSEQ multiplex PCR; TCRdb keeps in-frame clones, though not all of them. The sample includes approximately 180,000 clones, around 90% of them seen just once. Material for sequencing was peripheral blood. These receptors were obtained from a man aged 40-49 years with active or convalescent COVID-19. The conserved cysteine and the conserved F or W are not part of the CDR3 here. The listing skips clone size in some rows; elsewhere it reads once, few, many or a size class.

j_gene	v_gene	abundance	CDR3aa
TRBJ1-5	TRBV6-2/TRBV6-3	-	ASSYSGQGVGQPQH
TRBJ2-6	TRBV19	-	ASSIVGANVLT
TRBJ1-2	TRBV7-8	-	ASSLRMEFYGYT
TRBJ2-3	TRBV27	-	ASRNAEAGPTTDTQY
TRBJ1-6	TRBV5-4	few	ASREDRENSPLH
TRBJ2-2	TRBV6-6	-	ASIPTGSSGELF
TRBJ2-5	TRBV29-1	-	SVDPSGAETQY
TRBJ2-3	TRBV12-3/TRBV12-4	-	ASSLGRAEY
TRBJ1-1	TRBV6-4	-	ASKRTGGNTEAF
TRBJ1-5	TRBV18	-	ASSPGRGSNQPQH
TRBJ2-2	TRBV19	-	ASSTGQGDTGELF
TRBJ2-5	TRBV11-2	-	ASSPRLARGTQY
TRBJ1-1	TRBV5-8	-	ASRRGQVSFEAF
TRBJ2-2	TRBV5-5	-	ASSRDTNTGELF
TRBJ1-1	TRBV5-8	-	ASSLGRRGTEAF
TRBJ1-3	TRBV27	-	ASRMTGGLNTIY
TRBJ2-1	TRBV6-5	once	ASSYPGGETINEQF
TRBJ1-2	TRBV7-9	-	ASSLPRQGVGYT
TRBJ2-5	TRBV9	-	ASSVSGGSLETQY
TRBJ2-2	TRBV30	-	AWRDRGPGELF
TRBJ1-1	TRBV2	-	ASRGQLNTEAF
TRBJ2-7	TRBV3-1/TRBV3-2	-	ASSPGLAGGLSYEQY
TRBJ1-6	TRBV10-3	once	AISDIQAGSRPLH
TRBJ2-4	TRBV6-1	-	ASSEGPGFGKNIQY
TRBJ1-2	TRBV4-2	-	ASSQGAGNNYGYT
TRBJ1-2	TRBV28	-	ASTPGGGNYGYT
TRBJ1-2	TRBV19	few	ASSMQAGQGNYGYT
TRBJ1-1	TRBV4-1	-	ASSQAGSGGGRMNTEAF
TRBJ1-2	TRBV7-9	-	ASSPGMTGNGYT
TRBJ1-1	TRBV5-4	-	ASSPPGVLNTEAF
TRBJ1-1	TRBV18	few	ASSRQVTEAF
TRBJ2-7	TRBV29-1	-	SVEDGRSYEQY
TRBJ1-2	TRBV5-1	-	ASSWDSYYGYT
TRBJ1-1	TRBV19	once	ASSTQTGTEAF
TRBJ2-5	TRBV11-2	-	ASSSNTGWQETQY
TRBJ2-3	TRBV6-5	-	ASSRTASTDTQY
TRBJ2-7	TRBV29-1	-	SVEDLRGKQY
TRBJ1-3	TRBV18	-	ASSPLREDTIY
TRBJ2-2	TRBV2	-	ASSEAVRRRGVTGELF
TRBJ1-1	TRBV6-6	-	ASSYRGQGTEAF
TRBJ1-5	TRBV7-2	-	ASSLAGGDNQPQH
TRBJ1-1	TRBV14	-	ASSLQENTEAF
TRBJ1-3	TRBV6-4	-	ASSAGSSSGNTIY
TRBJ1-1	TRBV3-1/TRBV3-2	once	ASSYIGEGTEAF
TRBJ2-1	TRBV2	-	ASSGAAGYEQF
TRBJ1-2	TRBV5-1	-	ASSLPTGGMDGYT